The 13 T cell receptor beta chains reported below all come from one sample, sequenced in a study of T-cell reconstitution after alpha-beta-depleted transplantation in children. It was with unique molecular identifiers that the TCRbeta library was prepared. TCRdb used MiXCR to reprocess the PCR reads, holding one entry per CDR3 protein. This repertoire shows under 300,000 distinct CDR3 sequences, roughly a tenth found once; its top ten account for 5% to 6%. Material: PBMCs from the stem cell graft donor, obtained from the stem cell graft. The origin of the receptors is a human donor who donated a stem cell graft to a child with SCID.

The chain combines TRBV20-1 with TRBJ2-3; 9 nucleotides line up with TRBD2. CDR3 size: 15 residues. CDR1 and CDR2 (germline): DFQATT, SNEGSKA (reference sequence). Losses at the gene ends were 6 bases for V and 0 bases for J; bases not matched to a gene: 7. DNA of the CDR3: TGCAGTGCGCTGCGGGGGGGCGGAAGCACAGATACGCAGTATTTT. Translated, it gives CSALRGGGSTDTQYF.

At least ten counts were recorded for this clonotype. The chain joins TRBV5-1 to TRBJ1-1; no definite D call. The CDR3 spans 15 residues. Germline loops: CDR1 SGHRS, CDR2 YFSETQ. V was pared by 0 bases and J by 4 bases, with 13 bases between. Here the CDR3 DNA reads TGCGCCAGCAGCTTGGCGGGAGCCTCGGGCACTGAAGCTTTCTTT. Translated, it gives CASSLAGASGTEAFF.

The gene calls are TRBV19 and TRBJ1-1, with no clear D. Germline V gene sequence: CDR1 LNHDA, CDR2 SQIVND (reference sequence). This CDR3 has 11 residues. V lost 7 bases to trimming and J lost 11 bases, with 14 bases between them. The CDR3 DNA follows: TGTGCCAGTACGCGCGAACAACAGGCTTTCTTT. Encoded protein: CASTREQQAFF.

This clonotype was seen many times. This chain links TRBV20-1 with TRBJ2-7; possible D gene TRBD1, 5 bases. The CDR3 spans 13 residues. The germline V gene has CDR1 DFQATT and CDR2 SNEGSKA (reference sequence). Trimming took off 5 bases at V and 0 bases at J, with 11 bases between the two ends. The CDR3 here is CSAGAPTSYEQYF. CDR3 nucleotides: TGCAGTGCTGGGGCTCCCACCTCCTACGAGCAGTACTTC.

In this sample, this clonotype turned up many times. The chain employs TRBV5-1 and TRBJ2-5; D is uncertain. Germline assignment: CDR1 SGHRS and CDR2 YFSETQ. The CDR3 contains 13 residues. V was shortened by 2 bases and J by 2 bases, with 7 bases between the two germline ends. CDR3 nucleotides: TGCGCCAGCAGCTTATACCAGCAAGAGACCCAGTACTTC. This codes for CASSLYQQETQYF.

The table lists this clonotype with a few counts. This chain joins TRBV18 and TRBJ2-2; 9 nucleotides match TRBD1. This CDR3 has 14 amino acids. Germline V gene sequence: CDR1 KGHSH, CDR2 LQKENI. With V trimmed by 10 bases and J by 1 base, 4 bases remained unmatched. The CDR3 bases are TGTGCCACCAAGGGACAGGGGAACACCGGGGAGCTGTTTTTT. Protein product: CATKGQGNTGELFF.

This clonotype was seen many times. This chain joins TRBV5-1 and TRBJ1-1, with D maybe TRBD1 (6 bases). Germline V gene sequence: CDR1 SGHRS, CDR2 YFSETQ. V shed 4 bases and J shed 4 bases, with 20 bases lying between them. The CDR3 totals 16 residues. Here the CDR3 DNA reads TGCGCCAGCAGCCCCTTTCTGACAGGAGGGAGCACTGAAGCTTTCTTT. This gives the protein CASSPFLTGGSTEAFF.

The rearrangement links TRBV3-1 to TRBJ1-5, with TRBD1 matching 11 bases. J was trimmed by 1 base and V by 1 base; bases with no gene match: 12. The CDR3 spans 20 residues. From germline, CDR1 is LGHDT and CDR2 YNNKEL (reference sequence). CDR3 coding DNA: TGTGCCAGCAGCCAAGTCTTTGGGGCGGACAGGGGGCTAAGCAATCAGCCCCAGCATTTT. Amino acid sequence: CASSQVFGADRGLSNQPQHF.

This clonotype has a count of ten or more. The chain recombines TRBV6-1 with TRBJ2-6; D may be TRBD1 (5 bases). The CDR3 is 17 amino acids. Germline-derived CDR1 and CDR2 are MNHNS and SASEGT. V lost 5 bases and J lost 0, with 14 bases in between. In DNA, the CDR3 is TGTGCCAGCAGTCAGGGAAGAGGACACTCTGGGGCCAACGTCCTGACTTTC. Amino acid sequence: CASSQGRGHSGANVLTF.

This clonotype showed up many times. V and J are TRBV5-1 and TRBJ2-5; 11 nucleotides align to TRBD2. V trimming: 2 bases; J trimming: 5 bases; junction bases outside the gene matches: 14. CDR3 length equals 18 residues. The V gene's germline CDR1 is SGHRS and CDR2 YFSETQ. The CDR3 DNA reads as TGCGCCAGCAGCTTAACGGGACTAGCGGCCCTAGGGGAGGAGACCCAGTACTTC. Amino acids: CASSLTGLAALGEETQYF.

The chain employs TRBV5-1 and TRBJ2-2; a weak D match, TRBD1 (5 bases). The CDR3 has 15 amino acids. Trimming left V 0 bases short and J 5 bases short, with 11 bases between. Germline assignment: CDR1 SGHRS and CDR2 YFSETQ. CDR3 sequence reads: CASSLDQGTTGELFF. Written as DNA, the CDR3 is TGCGCCAGCAGCTTGGATCAGGGAACGACCGGGGAGCTGTTTTTT.

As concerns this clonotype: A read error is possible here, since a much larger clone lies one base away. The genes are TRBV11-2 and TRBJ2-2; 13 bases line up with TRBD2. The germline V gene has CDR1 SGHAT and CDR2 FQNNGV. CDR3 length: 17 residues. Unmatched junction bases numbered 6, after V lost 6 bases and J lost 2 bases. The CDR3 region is CASRTTSGGLNTGELFF. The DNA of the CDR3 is TGTGCCAGCAGGACGACTAGCGGGGGGTTAAACACCGGGGAGCTGTTTTTT.

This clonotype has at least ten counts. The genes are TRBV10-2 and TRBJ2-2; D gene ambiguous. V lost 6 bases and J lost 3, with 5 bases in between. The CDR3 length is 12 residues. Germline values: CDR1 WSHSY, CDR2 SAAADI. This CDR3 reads CASRPDTGELFF. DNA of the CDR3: TGCGCCAGCAGGCCGGACACCGGGGAGCTGTTTTTT.